This T cell receptor (beta chain) was identified in a study of cytomegalovirus exposure and HLA in healthy donors. Study overall: Some 90 million unique TCRs from HLA-typed donors were held in an early data release.

Trimming took 0 bases from V and 2 from J; bases not matched to a gene: 9. The CDR3 has 20 amino acids. CDR1 SGHRS and CDR2 YFSETQ come from the germline V gene. The PCR was carried out with 60 Vbeta primers and 13 Jbeta primers. TCRdb keeps only in-frame clones here, not all; method: immunoSEQ multiplex PCR. In the table there are roughly 100,000 clones, 76% of which are singletons. Nominally healthy donors provided the samples, though records likely missed some immune exposures. V and J are TRBV5-1 and TRBJ2-2; 14 positions agree with TRBD2. This TCR came from a woman under 30 in good health and CMV-seropositive. What was sequenced was PBMCs. CDR3 loop: CASSLGNFGLAGGNTGELFF. For the CDR3, the DNA is TGCGCCAGCAGCTTGGGGAACTTTGGACTAGCGGGGGGCAACACCGGGGAGCTGTTTTTT.